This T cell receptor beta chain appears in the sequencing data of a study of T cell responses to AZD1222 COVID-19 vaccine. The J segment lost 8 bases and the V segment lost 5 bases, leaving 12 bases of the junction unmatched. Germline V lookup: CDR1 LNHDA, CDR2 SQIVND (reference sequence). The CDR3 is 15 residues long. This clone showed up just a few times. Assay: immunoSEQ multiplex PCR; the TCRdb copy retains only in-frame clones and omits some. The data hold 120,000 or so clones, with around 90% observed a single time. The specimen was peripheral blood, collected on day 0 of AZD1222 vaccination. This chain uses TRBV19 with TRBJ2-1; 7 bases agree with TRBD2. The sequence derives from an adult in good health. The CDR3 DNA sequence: TGTGCCAGTAGTCAGGTCGCGGGAGCGGTTTATGAGCAGTTCTTC. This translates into CASSQVAGAVYEQFF.